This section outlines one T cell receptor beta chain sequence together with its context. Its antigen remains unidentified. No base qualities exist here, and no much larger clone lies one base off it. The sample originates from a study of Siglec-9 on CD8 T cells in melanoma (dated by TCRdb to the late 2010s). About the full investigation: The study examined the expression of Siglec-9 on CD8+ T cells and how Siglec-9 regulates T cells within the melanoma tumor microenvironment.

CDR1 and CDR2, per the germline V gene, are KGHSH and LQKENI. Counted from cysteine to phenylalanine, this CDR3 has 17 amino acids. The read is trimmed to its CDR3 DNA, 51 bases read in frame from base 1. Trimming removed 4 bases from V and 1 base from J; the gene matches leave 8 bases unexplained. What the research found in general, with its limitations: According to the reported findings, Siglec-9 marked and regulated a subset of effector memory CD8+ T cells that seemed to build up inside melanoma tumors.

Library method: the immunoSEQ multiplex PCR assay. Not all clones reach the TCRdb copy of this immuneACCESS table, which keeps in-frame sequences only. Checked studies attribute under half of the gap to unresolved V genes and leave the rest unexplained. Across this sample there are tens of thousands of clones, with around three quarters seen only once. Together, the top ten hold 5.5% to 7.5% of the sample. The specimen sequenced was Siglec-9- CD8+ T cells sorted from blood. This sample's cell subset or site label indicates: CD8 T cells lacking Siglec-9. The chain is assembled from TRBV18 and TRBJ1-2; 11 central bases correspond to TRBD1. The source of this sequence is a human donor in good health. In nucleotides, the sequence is TGTGCCAGCTCACAATGGACAGGGGGCGCCGATAACTATGGCTACACCTTC. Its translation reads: CASSQWTGGADNYGYTF.